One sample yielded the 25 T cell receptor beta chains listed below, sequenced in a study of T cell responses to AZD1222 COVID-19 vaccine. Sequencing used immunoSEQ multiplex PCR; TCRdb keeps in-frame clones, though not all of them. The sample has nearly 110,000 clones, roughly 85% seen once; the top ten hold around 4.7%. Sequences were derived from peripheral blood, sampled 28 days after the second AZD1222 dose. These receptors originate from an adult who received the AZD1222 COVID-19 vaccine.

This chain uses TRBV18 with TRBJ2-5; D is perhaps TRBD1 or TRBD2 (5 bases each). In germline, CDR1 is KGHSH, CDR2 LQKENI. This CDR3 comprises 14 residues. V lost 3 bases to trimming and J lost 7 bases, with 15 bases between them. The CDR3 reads CASSPGPRSLTQYF. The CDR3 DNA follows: TGTGCCAGCTCACCGGGACCCCGTAGTTTGACCCAGTACTTC.

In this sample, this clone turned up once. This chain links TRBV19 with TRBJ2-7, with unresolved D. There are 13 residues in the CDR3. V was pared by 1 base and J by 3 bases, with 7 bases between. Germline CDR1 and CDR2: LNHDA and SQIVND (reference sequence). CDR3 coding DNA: TGTGCCAGTAGTATAGGCGCAGACTACGAGCAGTACTTC. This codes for CASSIGADYEQYF.

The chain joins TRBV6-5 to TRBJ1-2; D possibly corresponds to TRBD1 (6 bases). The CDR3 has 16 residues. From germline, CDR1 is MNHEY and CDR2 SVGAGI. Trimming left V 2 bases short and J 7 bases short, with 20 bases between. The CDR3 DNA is TGTGCCAGCAGTTACGGGGGGCGCGAAGGTCCCGGTGGCTACACCTTC. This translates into CASSYGGREGPGGYTF.

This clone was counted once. The CDR3 DNA is TGTGCCAGCAGTCGAGACACCTTCTATGGCTACACCTTC. This sequence encodes CASSRDTFYGYTF. The V gene is TRBV25-1, the J gene TRBJ1-2; unclear D gene. Germline assignment: CDR1 MGHDK and CDR2 SYGVNS. Deletions cut 5 bases from V and 4 bases from J, with 11 bases between. The CDR3 runs 13 residues.

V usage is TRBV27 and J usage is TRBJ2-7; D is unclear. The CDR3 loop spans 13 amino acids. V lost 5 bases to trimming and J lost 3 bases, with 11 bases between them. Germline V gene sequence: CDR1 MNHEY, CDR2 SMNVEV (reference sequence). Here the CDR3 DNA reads TGTGCCAGCAGTCAGGACGGAATCTACGAGCAGTACTTC. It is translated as CASSQDGIYEQYF.

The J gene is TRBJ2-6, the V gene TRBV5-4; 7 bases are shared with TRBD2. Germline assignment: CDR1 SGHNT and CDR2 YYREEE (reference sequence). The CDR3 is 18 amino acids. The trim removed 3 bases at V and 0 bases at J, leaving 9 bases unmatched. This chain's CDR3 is CASSWMSGALSGANVLTF. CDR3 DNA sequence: TGTGCCAGCAGCTGGATGAGCGGGGCCCTCTCTGGGGCCAACGTCCTGACTTTC.

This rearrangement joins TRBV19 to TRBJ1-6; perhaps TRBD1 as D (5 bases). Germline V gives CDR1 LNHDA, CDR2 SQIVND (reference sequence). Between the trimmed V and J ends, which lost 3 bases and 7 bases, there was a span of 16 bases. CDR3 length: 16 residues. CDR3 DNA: TGTGCCAGTAGTATGGACGTCCAGGGATGGAATTCACCCCTCCACTTT. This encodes CASSMDVQGWNSPLHF.

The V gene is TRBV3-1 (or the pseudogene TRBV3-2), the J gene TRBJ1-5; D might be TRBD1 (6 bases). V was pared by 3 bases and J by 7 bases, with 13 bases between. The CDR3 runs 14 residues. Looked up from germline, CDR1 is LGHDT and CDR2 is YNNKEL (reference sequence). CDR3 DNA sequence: TGTGCCAGCAGCCACGGGGGGGCTGGGCAGCCCCAGCATTTT. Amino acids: CASSHGGAGQPQHF.

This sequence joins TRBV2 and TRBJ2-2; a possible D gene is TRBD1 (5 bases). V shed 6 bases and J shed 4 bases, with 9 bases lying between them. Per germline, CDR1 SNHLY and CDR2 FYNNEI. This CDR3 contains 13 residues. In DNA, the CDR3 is TGTGCCAGCAGGCTCGACAGCACCGGGGAGCTGTTTTTT. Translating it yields CASRLDSTGELFF.

The CDR3 here is CASTPDSSYGYTF. The DNA of the CDR3 is TGTGCCAGCACCCCGGACAGTTCCTATGGCTACACCTTC. J is TRBJ1-2 and V is TRBV6-5, with TRBD1 as a possible D gene (6 bases). The length of the CDR3 is 13 residues. Trimming took 7 bases from V and 4 from J, leaving 13 bases between them. Germline V gene sequence: CDR1 MNHEY, CDR2 SVGAGI.

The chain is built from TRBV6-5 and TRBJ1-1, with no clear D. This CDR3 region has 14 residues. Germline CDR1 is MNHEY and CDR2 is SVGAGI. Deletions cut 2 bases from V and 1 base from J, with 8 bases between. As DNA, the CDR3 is TGTGCCAGCAGTTACGCGTTCAAGAACACTGAAGCTTTCTTT. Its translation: CASSYAFKNTEAFF.

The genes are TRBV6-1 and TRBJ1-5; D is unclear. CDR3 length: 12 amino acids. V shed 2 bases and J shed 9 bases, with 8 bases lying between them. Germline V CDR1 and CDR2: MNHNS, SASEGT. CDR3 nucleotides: TGTGCCAGCAGTGAACTCCTATGGCCCCAGCATTTT. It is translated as CASSELLWPQHF.

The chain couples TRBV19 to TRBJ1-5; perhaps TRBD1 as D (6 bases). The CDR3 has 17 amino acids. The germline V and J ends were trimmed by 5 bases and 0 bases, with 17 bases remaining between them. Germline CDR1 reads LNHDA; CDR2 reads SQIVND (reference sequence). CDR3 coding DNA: TGTGCCAGTAGTGCCCGACAGGCCCCTTATAGCAATCAGCCCCAGCATTTT. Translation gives CASSARQAPYSNQPQHF.

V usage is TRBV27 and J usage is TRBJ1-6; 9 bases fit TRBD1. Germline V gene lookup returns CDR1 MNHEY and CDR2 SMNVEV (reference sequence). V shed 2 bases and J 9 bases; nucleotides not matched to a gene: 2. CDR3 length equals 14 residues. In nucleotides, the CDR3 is TGTGCCAGCAGTTTAAGGGACAGGGCTTCACCCCTCCACTTT. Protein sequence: CASSLRDRASPLHF.

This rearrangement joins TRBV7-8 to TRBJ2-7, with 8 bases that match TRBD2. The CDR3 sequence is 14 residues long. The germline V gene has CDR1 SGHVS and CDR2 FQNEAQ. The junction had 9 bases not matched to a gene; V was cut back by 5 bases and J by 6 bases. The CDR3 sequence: CASSTVAGPSEQYF. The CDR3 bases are TGTGCCAGCAGCACAGTAGCGGGGCCGAGCGAGCAGTACTTC.

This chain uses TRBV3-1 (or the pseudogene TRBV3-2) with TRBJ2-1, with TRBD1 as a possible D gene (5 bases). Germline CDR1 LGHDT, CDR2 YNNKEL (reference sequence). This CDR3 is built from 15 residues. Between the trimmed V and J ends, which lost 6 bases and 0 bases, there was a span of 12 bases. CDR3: CASSSYTGSYNEQFF. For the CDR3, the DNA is TGTGCCAGCAGTTCTTACACAGGCTCCTACAATGAGCAGTTCTTC.

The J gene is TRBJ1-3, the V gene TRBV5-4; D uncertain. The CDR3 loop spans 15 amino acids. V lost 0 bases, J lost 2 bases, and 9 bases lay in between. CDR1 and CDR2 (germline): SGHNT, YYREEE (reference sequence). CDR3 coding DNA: TGTGCCAGCAGCTTGGGGGTTTCCCCTGGAAACACCATATATTTT. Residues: CASSLGVSPGNTIYF.

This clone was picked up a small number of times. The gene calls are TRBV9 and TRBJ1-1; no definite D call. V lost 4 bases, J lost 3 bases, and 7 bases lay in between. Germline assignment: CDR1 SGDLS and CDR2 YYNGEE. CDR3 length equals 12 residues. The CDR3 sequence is CASSRRDTEAFF. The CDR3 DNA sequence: TGTGCCAGCAGCCGAAGGGACACTGAAGCTTTCTTT.

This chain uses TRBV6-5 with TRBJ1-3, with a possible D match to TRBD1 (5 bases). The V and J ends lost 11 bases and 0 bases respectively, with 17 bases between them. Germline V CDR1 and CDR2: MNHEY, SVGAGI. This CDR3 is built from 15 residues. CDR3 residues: CAGGGKVLSGNTIYF. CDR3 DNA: TGTGCCGGGGGGGGAAAAGTTCTCTCTGGAAACACCATATATTTT.

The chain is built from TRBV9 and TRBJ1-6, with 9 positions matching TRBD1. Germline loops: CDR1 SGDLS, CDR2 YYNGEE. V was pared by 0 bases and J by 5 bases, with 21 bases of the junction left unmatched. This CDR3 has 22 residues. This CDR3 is CASSVAYAGQGEPSTNNSPLHF. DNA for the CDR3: TGTGCCAGCAGCGTAGCTTACGCGGGACAGGGCGAACCCTCCACTAATAATTCACCCCTCCACTTT. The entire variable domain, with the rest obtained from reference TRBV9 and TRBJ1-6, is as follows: DSGVTQTPKHLITATGQRVTLRCSPRSGDLSVYWYQQSLDQGLQFLIQYYNGEERAKGNILERFSAQQFPDLHSELNLSSLELGDSALYFCASSVAYAGQGEPSTNNSPLHFGNGTRLTVT.

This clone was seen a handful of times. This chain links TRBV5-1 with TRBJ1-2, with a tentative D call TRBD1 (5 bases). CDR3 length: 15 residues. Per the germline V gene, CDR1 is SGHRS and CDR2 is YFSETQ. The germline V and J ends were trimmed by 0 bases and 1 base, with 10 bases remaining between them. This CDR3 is CASSLARTNNYGYTF. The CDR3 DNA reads TGCGCCAGCAGCTTGGCCCGGACAAATAACTATGGCTACACCTTC.

The CDR3 reads CASSQYGSSGGAFPYEQYF. The DNA for the CDR3 is TGCGCCAGCAGCCAATACGGGAGTAGCGGGGGGGCGTTCCCCTACGAGCAGTACTTC. This chain links TRBV4-3 with TRBJ2-7, with 11 positions matching TRBD2. Germline CDR1 is LGHNA and CDR2 is YSLEER. This CDR3 has 19 amino acids. The V and J ends lost 2 bases and 2 bases, in that order; junction bases with no gene match: 14.

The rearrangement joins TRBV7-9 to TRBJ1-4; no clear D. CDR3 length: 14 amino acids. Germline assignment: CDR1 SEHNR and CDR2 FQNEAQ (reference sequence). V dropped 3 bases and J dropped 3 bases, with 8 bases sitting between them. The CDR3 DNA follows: TGTGCCAGCAGCTTTCAGTGGGCTAATGAAAAACTGTTTTTT. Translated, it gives CASSFQWANEKLFF.

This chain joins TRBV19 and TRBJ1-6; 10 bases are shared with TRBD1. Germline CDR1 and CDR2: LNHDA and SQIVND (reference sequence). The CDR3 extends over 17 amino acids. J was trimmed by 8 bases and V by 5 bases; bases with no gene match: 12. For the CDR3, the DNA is TGTGCCAGTAGTTCAACGGGACAGGGGAAAAGGGATTCACCCCTCCACTTT. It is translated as CASSSTGQGKRDSPLHF.

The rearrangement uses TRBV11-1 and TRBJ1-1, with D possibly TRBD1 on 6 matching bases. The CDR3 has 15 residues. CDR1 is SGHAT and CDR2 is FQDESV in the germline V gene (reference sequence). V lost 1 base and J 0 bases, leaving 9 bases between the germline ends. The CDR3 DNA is TGTGCCAGCAGCTTAGGGCGACAGGTGAACACTGAAGCTTTCTTT. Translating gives CASSLGRQVNTEAFF.